Presented here are 10 T cell receptor beta chains from one specimen sequenced in a study of a mutant IDH1 vaccine in newly diagnosed glioma. As to time point: week 23, last vaccination. Each dose delivered 300 ug of mutant IDH1 20-mer peptide subcutaneously with imiquimod. These receptors lack a known antigen. Here immunoSEQ multiplex PCR was the method, and the copy in TCRdb shows in-frame clones only, minus some. The data contain over 55,000 clones, approximately 78% of them singletons. The sample here was PBMCs, taken from a glioma patient whose treatment included an IDH1 peptide vaccine. The receptors originated from a woman in her 40s with glioma. Some clones in this sample may be carry-over from other donors' samples.

This clone has more than one count but fewer than ten. This chain joins TRBV10-3 and TRBJ2-1, with 15 bases that match TRBD2. The CDR3 loop spans 15 amino acids. V shed 5 bases and J 9 bases; nucleotides not matched to a gene: 5. Germline CDR1 ENHRY, CDR2 SYGVKD. CDR3: CAISQGLAGGVEQFF. CDR3 DNA sequence: TGTGCCATCAGTCAGGGACTAGCGGGGGGAGTTGAGCAGTTCTTC.

This chain connects TRBV10-3 to TRBJ1-2; D ambiguous. Germline assignment: CDR1 ENHRY and CDR2 SYGVKD. The CDR3 is 15 residues long. V lost 0 bases and J lost 4, with 12 bases in between. This CDR3 is CAISESGWTFYGYTF. The CDR3 DNA reads as TGTGCCATCAGTGAGTCCGGTTGGACGTTCTATGGCTACACCTTC.

This clone has more than one count but fewer than ten. This chain connects TRBV5-1 to TRBJ2-7, with 9 nucleotides matching TRBD1. The CDR3 totals 13 residues. Germline V gene lookup returns CDR1 SGHRS and CDR2 YFSETQ. Trimming removed 7 bases from V and 7 bases from J; junction bases left unmatched: 9. The chain's CDR3 is CASGKTGGAEQYF. The CDR3 nucleotides are TGCGCCAGCGGAAAAACAGGGGGCGCGGAGCAGTACTTC.

This chain links TRBV6-6 with TRBJ2-3; 11 positions match TRBD2. V gave up 5 bases and J gave up 4 bases; unmatched junction bases: 8. The CDR3 runs to 16 residues. The germline gives CDR1 MNHNY, CDR2 SVGAGI (reference sequence). The DNA for the CDR3 is TGTGCCAGCAGTAAACTAGCGGGGGCTCGTCCAGATACGCAGTATTTT. Its protein product is CASSKLAGARPDTQYF.

J is TRBJ1-1 and V is TRBV10-1, with D uncertain. The CDR3 runs to 14 residues. V dropped 2 bases and J dropped 11 bases, with 18 bases sitting between them. Germline V gene sequence: CDR1 WNHNN, CDR2 SYGVQD (reference sequence). CDR3 in DNA: TGCGCCAGCAGTGAGAGTAGGGTAAGGTCTCGGGCTTTCTTT. Protein: CASSESRVRSRAFF.

The V and J genes are TRBV5-1 and TRBJ2-1, with TRBD2 identical over 10 bases. The germline V gene has CDR1 SGHRS and CDR2 YFSETQ. The V segment lost 0 bases and the J segment 1 base; nucleotides outside the gene matches: 4. The CDR3 loop spans 17 amino acids. The CDR3 sequence: CASSLGLAGASYNEQFF. Written as DNA, the CDR3 is TGCGCCAGCAGCTTGGGGCTAGCGGGGGCGTCCTACAATGAGCAGTTCTTC.

The V and J genes are TRBV9 and TRBJ2-5, with TRBD2 matching over 9 bases. Germline loops: CDR1 SGDLS, CDR2 YYNGEE. Losses at the gene ends were 0 bases for V and 3 bases for J; bases not matched to a gene: 12. There are 18 residues in the CDR3. Written as DNA, the CDR3 is TGTGCCAGCAGCGTAGGTCGGACGCTAGCGGGGTCCAAAGAGACCCAGTACTTC. It translates to CASSVGRTLAGSKETQYF.

The J gene is TRBJ1-5, the V gene TRBV7-9; TRBD1 matches 9 bases. Germline V gene lookup returns CDR1 SEHNR and CDR2 FQNEAQ (reference sequence). V gave up 7 bases and J gave up 5 bases; unmatched junction bases: 3. The CDR3 is made up of 13 amino acids. DNA for the CDR3: TGTGCCAGCAACAGGGGGCGCGATCAGCCCCAGCATTTT. This gives the protein CASNRGRDQPQHF.

The J gene is TRBJ2-1, the V gene TRBV30; the match to TRBD2 covers 8 bases. Per germline, CDR1 GTSNPN and CDR2 SVGIG (reference sequence). This CDR3 has 16 amino acids. V gave up 1 base and J gave up 7 bases; unmatched junction bases: 12. CDR3 bases: TGTGCCTGGAGTGGACCCCGGGGGGGCCGCGTTAATGAGCAGTTCTTC. The encoded protein is CAWSGPRGGRVNEQFF.

This clone was counted a single time. The chain uses TRBV19 and TRBJ1-1; maybe TRBD1 (5 bases). The CDR3 length is 14 residues. V was pared by 0 bases and J by 6 bases, with 11 bases between. Germline CDR1 and CDR2: LNHDA and SQIVND (reference sequence). The CDR3 DNA reads as TGTGCCAGTAGTATAGATCCTTGGGGACCTGAAGCTTTCTTT. Translated: CASSIDPWGPEAFF.